These 15 T cell receptor beta chains came from one sample sequenced in a study of neurological immune-mediated disorders. TCRdb used MiXCR to reprocess the 5' RACE reads, holding one entry per CDR3 protein. The repertoire holds about 80,000 distinct CDR3 sequences, with roughly 4.7% as singletons. The specimen sequenced was PBMCs. Receptor source: a woman in her twenties or thirties with multiple sclerosis.

At least ten counts were recorded for this clonotype. The chain recombines TRBV9 with TRBJ2-1, with 13 bases identical to TRBD2. Unmatched junction bases numbered 3, after V lost 4 bases and J lost 2 bases. The length of the CDR3 is 16 residues. Germline V gene lookup returns CDR1 SGDLS and CDR2 YYNGEE. The CDR3 protein is CASSFGLAGAYNEQFF. The CDR3 DNA is TGTGCCAGCAGCTTCGGACTAGCGGGAGCCTACAATGAGCAGTTCTTC. Full variable domain (remainder filled in from reference TRBV9 and TRBJ2-1): DSGVTQTPKHLITATGQRVTLRCSPRSGDLSVYWYQQSLDQGLQFLIQYYNGEERAKGNILERFSAQQFPDLHSELNLSSLELGDSALYFCASSFGLAGAYNEQFFGPGTRLTVL.

This clonotype was observed many times. The chain combines TRBV5-1 with TRBJ2-1; TRBD1 is a possible D gene (6 bases). Germline CDR1 is SGHRS and CDR2 is YFSETQ. CDR3 length: 14 amino acids. Trimming removed 0 bases at V and 6 bases at J, with 10 bases between. CDR3 coding DNA: TGCGCCAGCAGCTTGGGGGACAAACTCAATGAGCAGTTCTTC. Amino acid sequence: CASSLGDKLNEQFF. The complete variable domain, with remaining parts taken from reference TRBV5-1 and TRBJ2-1, reads KAGVTQTPRYLIKTRGQQVTLSCSPISGHRSVSWYQQTPGQGLQFLFEYFSETQRNKGNFPGRFSGRQFSNSRSEMNVSTLELGDSALYLCASSLGDKLNEQFFGPGTRLTVL.

The rearrangement links TRBV15 to TRBJ1-1, with 8 bases that match TRBD1. The V segment lost 0 bases and the J segment 4 bases; nucleotides outside the gene matches: 4. The germline gives CDR1 LNHNV, CDR2 YYDKDF (reference sequence). This CDR3 spans 15 amino acids. This CDR3 is CATSRDQGALTEAFF. The CDR3 region has the DNA TGTGCCACCAGCAGAGATCAGGGGGCACTCACTGAAGCTTTCTTT.

This clonotype was observed a few times. The chain joins TRBV2 to TRBJ1-1; TRBD1 agrees at 9 bases. The germline V gene encodes CDR1 SNHLY and CDR2 FYNNEI. The ends lost 5 bases at V and 4 bases at J; junction bases unmatched: 8. This CDR3 comprises 15 residues. The CDR3 nucleotides are TGTGCCAGCAGTCAGGGACAGGGAGATAGCACTGAAGCTTTCTTT. Translating it yields CASSQGQGDSTEAFF.

This chain links TRBV20-1 with TRBJ1-1; a weak D match, TRBD1 (6 bases). V shed 1 base and J shed 1 base, with 10 bases lying between them. The CDR3 runs to 14 residues. Per germline, CDR1 DFQATT and CDR2 SNEGSKA (reference sequence). CDR3 sequence reads: CSARADRRNTEAFF. The CDR3 DNA reads as TGCAGTGCTAGAGCCGACAGGCGGAACACTGAAGCTTTCTTT.

This chain uses TRBV6-6 with TRBJ2-6, with 8 bases identical to TRBD1. V gave up 2 bases and J gave up 0 bases; unmatched junction bases: 6. The V gene's germline CDR1 is MNHNY and CDR2 SVGAGI (reference sequence). This CDR3 contains 18 residues. The CDR3 nucleotides read TGTGCCAGCAGTTACCTGGGACAGGTACACTCTGGGGCCAACGTCCTGACTTTC. The encoded protein is CASSYLGQVHSGANVLTF.

This clonotype was counted at least ten times. The rearrangement joins TRBV7-9 to TRBJ2-7, with TRBD2 matching 7 bases. The CDR3 is 15 amino acids. The germline CDR1 and CDR2 sequences are SEHNR and FQNEAQ (reference sequence). V trimming: 5 bases; J trimming: 3 bases; junction bases outside the gene matches: 10. This CDR3 reads CASSRGGSRDYEQYF. CDR3 nucleotide sequence: TGTGCCAGCAGCCGCGGGGGTTCCAGAGACTACGAGCAGTACTTC. Full variable domain (missing parts from reference TRBV7-9 and TRBJ2-7): DTGVSQNPRHKITKRGQNVTFRCDPISEHNRLYWYRQTLGQGPEFLTYFQNEAQLEKSRLLSDRFSAERPKGSFSTLEIQRTEQGDSAMYLCASSRGGSRDYEQYFGPGTRLTVT.

Only a few counts were recorded for this clonotype. This may be a read error, as it is one base from a much larger clone. CDR3 protein: CASSLGQNYEQYF. For the CDR3, the DNA is TGCGCCAGCAGCTTGGGACAGAACTACGAGCAGTACTTC. V gene TRBV5-1 combines with J gene TRBJ2-7; tentative D call: TRBD1 (5 bases). Germline assignment: CDR1 SGHRS and CDR2 YFSETQ. Trimming took 0 bases from V and 3 from J, leaving 7 bases between them. The CDR3 runs 13 residues.

The table lists this clonotype with many counts. This chain links TRBV6-2 or TRBV6-3 with TRBJ2-7; 8 bases are shared with TRBD2. Germline V lookup: CDR1 MNHEY, CDR2 SVGEGT. The trim removed 10 bases at V and 3 bases at J, leaving 8 bases unmatched. The CDR3 spans 13 residues. In DNA form, the CDR3 reads TGTGCCATCGTGGCCGGGACTAGCTACGAGCAGTACTTC. Its protein product is CAIVAGTSYEQYF.

This clonotype has at least ten counts. V is TRBV10-2 and J is TRBJ2-1, with 9 nucleotides matching TRBD2. The CDR3 length is 15 residues. Trimming cost V 2 bases and J 8 bases; bases outside gene matches: 7. The V gene's germline CDR1 is WSHSY and CDR2 SAAADI. The chain's CDR3 is CASSEAGGGLDEQFF. The CDR3, as DNA: TGCGCCAGCAGTGAGGCGGGAGGGGGTTTGGATGAGCAGTTCTTC.

This clonotype was seen repeatedly, ten times or more. This chain uses TRBV20-1 with TRBJ1-1; no clear D. Germline V lookup: CDR1 DFQATT, CDR2 SNEGSKA (reference sequence). This CDR3 region has 13 residues. V dropped 0 bases and J dropped 1 base, with 6 bases sitting between them. The CDR3 here is CSARESANTEAFF. In DNA form, the CDR3 reads TGCAGTGCTAGAGAGTCCGCGAACACTGAAGCTTTCTTT.

The V call is TRBV5-1, the J call TRBJ1-1; 11 nucleotides agree with TRBD1. After removal of 2 bases from V and 7 bases from J, the junction contained 7 bases not matched to a gene. The germline V gene encodes CDR1 SGHRS and CDR2 YFSETQ. The CDR3 is 15 amino acids. This CDR3 is CASSFTGTGGREAFF. The CDR3 DNA sequence: TGCGCCAGCAGCTTCACCGGGACAGGGGGGCGTGAAGCTTTCTTT. The whole variable domain, remainder taken from reference TRBV5-1 and TRBJ1-1, is KAGVTQTPRYLIKTRGQQVTLSCSPISGHRSVSWYQQTPGQGLQFLFEYFSETQRNKGNFPGRFSGRQFSNSRSEMNVSTLELGDSALYLCASSFTGTGGREAFFGQGTRLTVV.

This clonotype was recorded a few times. The V call is TRBV20-1, the J call TRBJ1-2; D is ambiguous. CDR1 and CDR2 from the germline V gene are DFQATT and SNEGSKA (reference sequence). The CDR3 contains 13 residues. V was cut by 1 base and J by 3 bases, with 9 bases left in between. The CDR3 spells CSARVDRDYGYTF. For the CDR3, the DNA is TGCAGTGCTAGAGTGGACCGGGACTATGGCTACACCTTC.

This clonotype was counted at least ten times. J is TRBJ2-6 and V is TRBV10-3, with TRBD1 as a possible D gene (5 bases). Per germline, CDR1 ENHRY and CDR2 SYGVKD. V was trimmed by 4 bases and J by 0 bases, leaving 10 bases between them. The CDR3 length is 16 residues. The CDR3 here is CAISGRQNSGANVLTF. CDR3 sequence (DNA): TGTGCCATCAGTGGACGACAGAACTCTGGGGCCAACGTCCTGACTTTC.

This clonotype appeared many times. V and J are TRBV20-1 and TRBJ2-3; no clear D gene. The CDR3 covers 13 residues. Germline V gives CDR1 DFQATT, CDR2 SNEGSKA (reference sequence). V was clipped by 3 bases and J by 4 bases, with 11 bases between them. CDR3 sequence: CSARGQVPDTQYF. CDR3 nucleotide sequence: TGCAGTGCTAGGGGCCAGGTCCCAGATACGCAGTATTTT.